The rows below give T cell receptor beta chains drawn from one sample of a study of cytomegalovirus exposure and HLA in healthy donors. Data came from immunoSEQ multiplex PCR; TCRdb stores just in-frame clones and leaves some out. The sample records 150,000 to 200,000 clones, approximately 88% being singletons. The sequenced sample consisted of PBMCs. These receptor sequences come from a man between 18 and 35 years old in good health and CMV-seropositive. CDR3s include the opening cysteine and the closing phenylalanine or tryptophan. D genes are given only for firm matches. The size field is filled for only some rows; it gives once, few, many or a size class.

CDR3 DNA: TGTGCCACCAGCGACAGGTGGGATGGCTACACCTTC
CDR3 protein: CATSDRWDGYTF
clone size: .
D gene: .
J gene: TRBJ1-2
V gene: TRBV15

CDR3 DNA: TGCGCCAGCAGCACCCAGACAGGGAGCTATGGCTACACCTTC
CDR3 protein: CASSTQTGSYGYTF
clone size: .
D gene: TRBD1
J gene: TRBJ1-2
V gene: TRBV5-1

CDR3 DNA: TGTGCCAGCAGTTTGATGGGGGGGGAAAAACTGTTTTTT
CDR3 protein: CASSLMGGEKLFF
clone size: .
D gene: .
J gene: TRBJ1-4
V gene: TRBV28

CDR3 DNA: TGTGCCAGCAGCTTGGGCGGGGGCGCGAATCAGCCCCAGCATTTT
CDR3 protein: CASSLGGGANQPQHF
clone size: once
D gene: .
J gene: TRBJ1-5
V gene: TRBV5-4

CDR3 DNA: TGTGCCAGCAGCTTAGGCAGGGGCAGTACCGGGGAGCTGTTTTTT
CDR3 protein: CASSLGRGSTGELFF
clone size: .
D gene: .
J gene: TRBJ2-2
V gene: TRBV13

CDR3 DNA: TGCGCCAGCAGCCCCGGGACAGGGGGCAGGATAAACACCGGGGAGCTGTTTTTT
CDR3 protein: CASSPGTGGRINTGELFF
clone size: .
D gene: TRBD1
J gene: TRBJ2-2
V gene: TRBV5-1

CDR3 DNA: TGCGCCAGCAGCTCTGGACAGGGGAGCTCCTACGAGCAGTACTTC
CDR3 protein: CASSSGQGSSYEQYF
clone size: .
D gene: TRBD1
J gene: TRBJ2-7
V gene: TRBV5-1

CDR3 DNA: TGTGCCAGCAGCCAAGAGCAGCGGGAGGCAGAGACCCAGTACTTC
CDR3 protein: CASSQEQREAETQYF
clone size: .
D gene: TRBD2
J gene: TRBJ2-5
V gene: TRBV4-2

CDR3 DNA: TGTGCCAGCAGCTTAGGAGAGGCAGATACGCAGTATTTT
CDR3 protein: CASSLGEADTQYF
clone size: .
D gene: .
J gene: TRBJ2-3
V gene: TRBV13

CDR3 DNA: TGTGCCAGCAGCTCTTTAAGGGGCACTGAAGCTTTCTTT
CDR3 protein: CASSSLRGTEAFF
clone size: .
D gene: .
J gene: TRBJ1-1
V gene: TRBV7-6

CDR3 DNA: TGTGCCAGCAGTCCTGGGACTAGCGGGAGAAATGAGCAGTTCTTC
CDR3 protein: CASSPGTSGRNEQFF
clone size: once
D gene: TRBD2
J gene: TRBJ2-1
V gene: TRBV27

CDR3 DNA: TGTGCCAGCAGCGCGGACAGGGCGGCTGAAGCTTTCTTT
CDR3 protein: CASSADRAAEAFF
clone size: .
D gene: TRBD1
J gene: TRBJ1-1
V gene: TRBV7-3

CDR3 DNA: TGTGCCAGCAGCTTAGCCGCAGGGAGGGGGGCCAACGTCCTGACTTTC
CDR3 protein: CASSLAAGRGANVLTF
clone size: .
D gene: .
J gene: TRBJ2-6
V gene: TRBV7-6

CDR3 DNA: TGTGCCACCAGCAGAGTCCCCGGACAGGGGGCTTACGAGCAGTACTTC
CDR3 protein: CATSRVPGQGAYEQYF
clone size: .
D gene: TRBD1
J gene: TRBJ2-7
V gene: TRBV15

CDR3 DNA: TGTGCCAGCAGCCCACCCCGGGCTAGCGGAGGGGGTGAGCAGTTCTTC
CDR3 protein: CASSPPRASGGGEQFF
clone size: .
D gene: .
J gene: TRBJ2-1
V gene: TRBV7-9

CDR3 DNA: TGCGCCAGCAGCCAAGACCACAGATCCGGGGAGCTGTTTTTT
CDR3 protein: CASSQDHRSGELFF
clone size: .
D gene: .
J gene: TRBJ2-2
V gene: TRBV4-3

CDR3 DNA: TGTGCCAGCAGTTTAGCTGACAGGGGTCCGCGGGACACCGGGGAGCTGTTTTTT
CDR3 protein: CASSLADRGPRDTGELFF
clone size: .
D gene: TRBD1
J gene: TRBJ2-2
V gene: TRBV27

CDR3 DNA: TGTGCCAGCAGCCTCGGGGGGGCTCCCGACTACGAGCAGTACTTC
CDR3 protein: CASSLGGAPDYEQYF
clone size: .
D gene: TRBD2
J gene: TRBJ2-7
V gene: TRBV9

CDR3 DNA: TGTGCCAGCAGCTTAGGGGGAGTTATGAACACTGAAGCTTTCTTT
CDR3 protein: CASSLGGVMNTEAFF
clone size: .
D gene: .
J gene: TRBJ1-1
V gene: TRBV7-8

CDR3 DNA: TGTGCCAGCAGGCCAACTAGCGGGAGGGCCCCAGATACGCAGTATTTT
CDR3 protein: CASRPTSGRAPDTQYF
clone size: .
D gene: TRBD2
J gene: TRBJ2-3
V gene: TRBV6-6

CDR3 DNA: TGCAGCGTACTGACGGACAGAAACTACAATGAGCAGTTCTTC
CDR3 protein: CSVLTDRNYNEQFF
clone size: .
D gene: .
J gene: TRBJ2-1
V gene: TRBV29-1

CDR3 DNA: TGTGCCAGCAGTCATGAGCCTATGAACACTGAAGCTTTCTTT
CDR3 protein: CASSHEPMNTEAFF
clone size: .
D gene: .
J gene: TRBJ1-1
V gene: TRBV7-2

CDR3 DNA: TGTGCCAGTAGACGGCTCCAGAGCGCCGGGGAGCTGTTTTTT
CDR3 protein: CASRRLQSAGELFF
clone size: once
D gene: .
J gene: TRBJ2-2
V gene: TRBV19

CDR3 DNA: TGTGCCAGCAGGGAGTCTGGGTTGGAGACCCAGTACTTC
CDR3 protein: CASRESGLETQYF
clone size: .
D gene: .
J gene: TRBJ2-5
V gene: TRBV6-5

CDR3 DNA: TGTGCCAGCAGTCCCCTGAGCGGGATTTACAATGAGCAGTTCTTC
CDR3 protein: CASSPLSGIYNEQFF
clone size: .
D gene: TRBD2
J gene: TRBJ2-1
V gene: TRBV27

CDR3 DNA: TGTGCCAGCAGACGGGACAGGAGCTCCTACGAGCAGTACTTC
CDR3 protein: CASRRDRSSYEQYF
clone size: .
D gene: TRBD1
J gene: TRBJ2-7
V gene: TRBV11-2

CDR3 DNA: TGTGCCAGCAGTTTAGAGGGACACTTCCAAAACACCATATATTTT
CDR3 protein: CASSLEGHFQNTIYF
clone size: .
D gene: .
J gene: TRBJ1-3
V gene: TRBV28

CDR3 DNA: TGCGCCAGCAGCTTGCAGGCCGCTGAGCAGTTCTTC
CDR3 protein: CASSLQAAEQFF
clone size: .
D gene: .
J gene: TRBJ2-1
V gene: TRBV5-1

CDR3 DNA: TGTGCCAGCAGCCCACCAGGACAGGGATCAGCTGAAGCTTTCTTT
CDR3 protein: CASSPPGQGSAEAFF
clone size: .
D gene: TRBD1
J gene: TRBJ1-1
V gene: TRBV13

CDR3 DNA: TGTGCCCACTCGGGGGCCTACGAGCAGTACTTC
CDR3 protein: CAHSGAYEQYF
clone size: .
D gene: .
J gene: TRBJ2-7
V gene: TRBV28

CDR3 DNA: TGTGCCAGTAGTATGGTGGCAGGGGAGGGATATAGCAATCAGCCCCAGCATTTT
CDR3 protein: CASSMVAGEGYSNQPQHF
clone size: .
D gene: .
J gene: TRBJ1-5
V gene: TRBV19